This T cell receptor (beta chain) was captured in a study of cytomegalovirus exposure and HLA in healthy donors. Amplification used 60 Vbeta primers and 13 Jbeta primers. How the authors handled the data: Around 83 million unique TCR beta chains, 10 million to 14 million shared, were counted in a later analysis. The assay was immunoSEQ multiplex PCR, and TCRdb's table has in-frame clones only and misses some. That table supplies the V and J calls and clone size; D and trimming were determined from the DNA. Among 200,000 or so clones listed, 70% to 90% were seen once. Trimming removed 1 base from V and 6 bases from J; junction bases left unmatched: 8. The germline gives CDR1 SGHTA, CDR2 FQGTGA. CDR3 length equals 15 residues. Concerning this clone itself: No antigen is known for it.

The study's findings and limits: Most of the CMV-associated TCR beta chains (in a later analysis) appeared to be HLA-restricted. V- and J-gene trimming of TCR beta was linked (in a later analysis) to a missense DCLRE1C variant. Immune exposure was documented only through CMV serostatus.

The TCR sequence derives from a woman between 18 and 30 years old in good health and CMV-seropositive. The sequencing sample was made of PBMCs. The gene calls are TRBV7-3 and TRBJ1-1, with TRBD1 matching 7 bases. CDR3 sequence: CASSLNKGATAEAFF. The DNA of the CDR3 is TGTGCCAGCAGCTTAAATAAGGGGGCAACGGCTGAAGCTTTCTTT.